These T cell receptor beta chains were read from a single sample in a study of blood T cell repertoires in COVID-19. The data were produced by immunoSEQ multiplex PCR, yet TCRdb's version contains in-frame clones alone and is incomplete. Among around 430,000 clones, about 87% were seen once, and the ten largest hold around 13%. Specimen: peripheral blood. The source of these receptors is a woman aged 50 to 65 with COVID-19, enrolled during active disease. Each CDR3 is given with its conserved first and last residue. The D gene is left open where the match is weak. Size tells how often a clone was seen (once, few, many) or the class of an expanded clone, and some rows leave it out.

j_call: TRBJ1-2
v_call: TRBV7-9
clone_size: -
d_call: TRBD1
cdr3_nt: TGTGCCAGCAGCTTGGAGTGGGACAGGGGAGGTGGCTACACCTTC
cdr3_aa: CASSLEWDRGGGYTF

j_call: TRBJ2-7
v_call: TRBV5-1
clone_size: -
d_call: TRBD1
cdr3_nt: TGCGCCAGCAGCGAGAACGCCAGACAGGGGGTCTACGAGCAGTACTTC
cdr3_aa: CASSENARQGVYEQYF

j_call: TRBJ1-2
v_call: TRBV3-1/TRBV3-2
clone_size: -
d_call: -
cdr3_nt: TGTGCCAGCAGCCAAAGATCAGGTTATGGCTACACCTTC
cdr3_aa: CASSQRSGYGYTF

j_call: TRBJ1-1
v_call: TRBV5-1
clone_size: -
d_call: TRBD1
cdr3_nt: TGCGCCAGCAGCGAGGGGGTACAGGGGGCGGGCGCTGAAGCTTTCTTT
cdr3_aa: CASSEGVQGAGAEAFF

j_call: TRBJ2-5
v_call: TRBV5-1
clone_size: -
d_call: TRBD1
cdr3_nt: TGCGCCAGCAGCTTGGAGTCCAGGGGGCAAGAGACCCAGTACTTC
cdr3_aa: CASSLESRGQETQYF

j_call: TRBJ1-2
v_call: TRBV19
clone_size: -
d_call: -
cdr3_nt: TGTGCCAGTAGGCTGCAGGGAACTTATGGCTACACCTTC
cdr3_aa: CASRLQGTYGYTF

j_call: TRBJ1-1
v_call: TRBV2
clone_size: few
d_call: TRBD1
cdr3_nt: TGTGCCAGCAGTCAAACGAGGACAGGGACCGAAGCTTTCTTT
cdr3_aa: CASSQTRTGTEAFF

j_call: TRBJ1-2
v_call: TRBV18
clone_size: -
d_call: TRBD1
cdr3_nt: TGTGCCAGCTCCCTAGACAGGGGAGTGTGGGACTATGGCTACACCTTC
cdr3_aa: CASSLDRGVWDYGYTF

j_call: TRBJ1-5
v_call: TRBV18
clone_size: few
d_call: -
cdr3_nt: TGTGCCAGCTCACCTCAGGGGTCTTACCAGCCCCAGCATTTT
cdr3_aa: CASSPQGSYQPQHF

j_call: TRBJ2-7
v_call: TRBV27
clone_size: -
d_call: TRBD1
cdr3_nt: TGTGCCTCCAGGGGGACAGGAGGCGAGCAGTACTTC
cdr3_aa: CASRGTGGEQYF

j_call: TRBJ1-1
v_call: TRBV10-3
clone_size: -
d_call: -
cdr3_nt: TGTGCCATCAGCTCTGTGGGGGGGAACACTGAAGCTTTCTTT
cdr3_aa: CAISSVGGNTEAFF

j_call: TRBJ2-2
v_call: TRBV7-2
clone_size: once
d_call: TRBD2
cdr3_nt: TGTGCCAGCAGGCCTACTAGCGGGGGGGCCACCGGGGAGCTGTTTTTT
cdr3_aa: CASRPTSGGATGELFF

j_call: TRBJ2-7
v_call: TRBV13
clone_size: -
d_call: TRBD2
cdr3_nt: TGTGCCAGCAGCTTACTGGGACTAGCGCCCGACGAGCAGTACTTC
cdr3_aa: CASSLLGLAPDEQYF

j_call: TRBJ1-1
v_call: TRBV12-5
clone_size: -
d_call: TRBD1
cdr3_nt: TGTGCTAGTGGTCCCCGTCGGACAGGGTACACTGAAGCTTTCTTT
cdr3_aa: CASGPRRTGYTEAFF

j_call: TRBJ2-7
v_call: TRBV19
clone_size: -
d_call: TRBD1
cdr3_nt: TGTGCCAGACCGGACAGGGTCTCATACGAGCAGTACTTC
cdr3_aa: CARPDRVSYEQYF

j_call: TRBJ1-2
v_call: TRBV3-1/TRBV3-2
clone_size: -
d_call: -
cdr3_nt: TGTGCCAGCAGCCAGGGGGGGTATGGCTACACCTTC
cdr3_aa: CASSQGGYGYTF